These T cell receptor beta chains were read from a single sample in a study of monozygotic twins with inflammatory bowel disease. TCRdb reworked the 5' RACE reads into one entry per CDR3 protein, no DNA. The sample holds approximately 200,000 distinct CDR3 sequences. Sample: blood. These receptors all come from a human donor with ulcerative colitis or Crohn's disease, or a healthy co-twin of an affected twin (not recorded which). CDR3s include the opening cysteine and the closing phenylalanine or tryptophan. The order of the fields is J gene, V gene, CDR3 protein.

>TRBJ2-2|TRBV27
CASRRRTGELFF
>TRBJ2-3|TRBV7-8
CASSLGTGMKSDTQYF
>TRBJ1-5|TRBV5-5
CASSLGLSSNQPQHF
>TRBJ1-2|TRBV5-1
CASSMGSGYGYTF
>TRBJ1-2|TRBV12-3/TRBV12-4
CASRLEVVGTYRYTF
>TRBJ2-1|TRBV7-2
CASSLGRGAYNEQFF
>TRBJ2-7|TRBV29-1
CSVESAGTYEQYF
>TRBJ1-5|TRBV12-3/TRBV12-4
CASSPIEGQPQHF
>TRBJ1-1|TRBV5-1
CASSLGEIYTEAFF
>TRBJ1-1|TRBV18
CASSPRADRNTEAFF
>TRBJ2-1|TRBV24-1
CATSFGLAGPSYNEQFF
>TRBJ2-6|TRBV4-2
CASSQVAGGANVLTF
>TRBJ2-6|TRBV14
CASGWGAGANVLTF
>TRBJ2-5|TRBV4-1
CASSQAVGRETQYF
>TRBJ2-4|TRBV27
CASSPRGSGAYIQYF
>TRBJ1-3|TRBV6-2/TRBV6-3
CASSTRGHGGREAVNRNTIYF
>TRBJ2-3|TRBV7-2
CASSFGQSSTDTQYF
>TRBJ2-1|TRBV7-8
CASSWTSDSNEQFF
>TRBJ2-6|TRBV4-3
CASSQDRFLHSGANVLTF
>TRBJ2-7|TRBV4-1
CASSQGPGQGEEQYF
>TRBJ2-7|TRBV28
CASGGAPYEQYF
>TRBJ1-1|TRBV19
CASTRTGGEAFF
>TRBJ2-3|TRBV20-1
CSARLTQASTDTQYF
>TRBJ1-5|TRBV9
CASSREGVRQPQHF
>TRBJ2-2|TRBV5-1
CASSLAGLGNTGELFF
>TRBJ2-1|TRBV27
CASSSGGSYNEQFF
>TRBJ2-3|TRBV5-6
CASSSQGGTDTQYF
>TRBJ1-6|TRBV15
CATSRGDEDSPLHF
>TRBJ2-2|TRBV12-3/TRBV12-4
CASSFLRVTGELFF
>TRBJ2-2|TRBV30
CAWFILQGATGELFF
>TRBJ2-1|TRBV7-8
CASSPRDHEQFF
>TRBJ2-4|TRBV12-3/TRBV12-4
CASTRGRSDWYNMQYF
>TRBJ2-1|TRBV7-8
CASSLRLSGITDEQFF
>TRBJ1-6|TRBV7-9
CASSGGGAENSPLHF
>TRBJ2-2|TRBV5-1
CASSLSAMNTGELFF
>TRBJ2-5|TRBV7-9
CASSPNGRGGQETQYF
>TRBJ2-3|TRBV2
CASSVGDSYTDTQYF
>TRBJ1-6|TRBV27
CASSPLRDRSYNSPLHF
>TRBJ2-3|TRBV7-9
CASSLAEGKATDTQYF
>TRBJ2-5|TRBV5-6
CASSFTGAWETQYF
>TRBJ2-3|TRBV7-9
CASSLSLTEGTDTQYF
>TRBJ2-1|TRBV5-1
CASSLVTGLTGEQFF
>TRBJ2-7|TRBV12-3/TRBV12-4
CASSLGSLYEQYF
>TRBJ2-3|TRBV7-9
CASIDSGSSTDTQYF
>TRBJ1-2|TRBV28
CASSPGRLTSGGYTF
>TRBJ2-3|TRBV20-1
CSALGRSPTDTQYF
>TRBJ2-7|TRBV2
CASSKQDYEQYF
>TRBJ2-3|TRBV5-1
CASSFMATDTQYF
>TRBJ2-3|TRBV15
CATSREAQDWDTQYF
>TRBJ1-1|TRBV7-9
CASSSLELWPMNTEAFF
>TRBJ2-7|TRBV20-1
CSAGGGWINTYEQYF
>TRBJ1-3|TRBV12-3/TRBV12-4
CASSLFAGSSGNTIYF
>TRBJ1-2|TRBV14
CASSQGVGTRNAPFTF
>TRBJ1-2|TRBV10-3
CAISGQGVEDYGYTF
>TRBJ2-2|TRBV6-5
CASSYSSFLNPGELFF
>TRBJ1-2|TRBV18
CASSPLTYGYTF
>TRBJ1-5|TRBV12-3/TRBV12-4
CASSPPRGNNQPQHF
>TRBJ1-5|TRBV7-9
CASSRINQPQHF
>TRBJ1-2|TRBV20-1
CSAPSPRISYYGYTF